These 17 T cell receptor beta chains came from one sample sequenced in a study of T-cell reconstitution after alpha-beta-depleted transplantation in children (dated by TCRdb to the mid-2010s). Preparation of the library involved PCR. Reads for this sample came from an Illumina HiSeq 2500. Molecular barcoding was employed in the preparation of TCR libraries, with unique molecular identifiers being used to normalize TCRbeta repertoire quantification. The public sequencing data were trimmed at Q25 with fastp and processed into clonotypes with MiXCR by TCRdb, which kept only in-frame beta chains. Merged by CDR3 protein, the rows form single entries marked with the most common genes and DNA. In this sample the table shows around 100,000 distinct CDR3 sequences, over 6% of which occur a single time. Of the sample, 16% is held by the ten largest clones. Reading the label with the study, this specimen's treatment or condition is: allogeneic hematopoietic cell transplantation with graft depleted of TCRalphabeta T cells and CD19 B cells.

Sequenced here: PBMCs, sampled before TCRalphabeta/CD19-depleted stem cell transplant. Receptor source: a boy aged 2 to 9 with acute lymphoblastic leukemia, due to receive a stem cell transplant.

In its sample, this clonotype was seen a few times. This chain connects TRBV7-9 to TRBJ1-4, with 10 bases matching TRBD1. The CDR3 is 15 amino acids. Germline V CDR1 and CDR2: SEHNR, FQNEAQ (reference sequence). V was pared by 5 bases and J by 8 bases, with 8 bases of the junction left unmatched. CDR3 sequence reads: CASSPWDRGGEKLFF. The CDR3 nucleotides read TGTGCCAGCAGCCCATGGGACAGGGGTGGCGAAAAACTGTTTTTT.

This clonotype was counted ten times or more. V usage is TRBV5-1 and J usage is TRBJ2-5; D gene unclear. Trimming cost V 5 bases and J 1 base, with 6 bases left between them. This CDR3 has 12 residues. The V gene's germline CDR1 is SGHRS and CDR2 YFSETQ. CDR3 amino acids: CASRGLQETQYF. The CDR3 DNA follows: TGCGCCAGCAGAGGGCTCCAAGAGACCCAGTACTTC.

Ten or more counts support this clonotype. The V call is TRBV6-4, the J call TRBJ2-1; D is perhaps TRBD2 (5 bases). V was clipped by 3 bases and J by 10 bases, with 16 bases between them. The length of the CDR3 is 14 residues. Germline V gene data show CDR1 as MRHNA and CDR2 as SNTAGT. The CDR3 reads CASSEGKEAGEQFF. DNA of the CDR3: TGTGCCAGCAGTGAAGGGAAGGAGGCCGGGGAGCAGTTCTTC.

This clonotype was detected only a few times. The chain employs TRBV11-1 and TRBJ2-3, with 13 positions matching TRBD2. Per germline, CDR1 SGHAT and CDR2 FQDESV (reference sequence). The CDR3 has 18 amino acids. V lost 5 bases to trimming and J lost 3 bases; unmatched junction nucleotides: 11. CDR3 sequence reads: CASSGSGTSGEGTDTQYF. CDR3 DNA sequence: TGTGCCAGCAGCGGATCCGGGACTAGCGGGGAGGGGACAGATACGCAGTATTTT.

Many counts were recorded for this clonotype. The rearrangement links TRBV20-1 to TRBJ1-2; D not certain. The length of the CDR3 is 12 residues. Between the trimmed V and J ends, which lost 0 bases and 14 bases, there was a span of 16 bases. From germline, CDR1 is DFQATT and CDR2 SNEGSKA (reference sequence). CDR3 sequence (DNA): TGCAGTGCTAGAGAGGCAGGTTTATCCGTGACCTTC. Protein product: CSAREAGLSVTF.

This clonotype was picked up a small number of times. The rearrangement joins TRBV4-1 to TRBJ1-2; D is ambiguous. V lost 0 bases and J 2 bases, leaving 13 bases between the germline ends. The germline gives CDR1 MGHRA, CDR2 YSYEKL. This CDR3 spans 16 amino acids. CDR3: CASSQDFQQANYGYTF. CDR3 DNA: TGCGCCAGCAGCCAAGACTTCCAGCAAGCAAACTATGGCTACACCTTC.

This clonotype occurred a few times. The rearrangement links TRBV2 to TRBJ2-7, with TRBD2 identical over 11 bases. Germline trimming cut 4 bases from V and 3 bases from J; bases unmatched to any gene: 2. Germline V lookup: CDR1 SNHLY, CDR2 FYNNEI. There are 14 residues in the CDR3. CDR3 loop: CASSGLAGGYEQYF. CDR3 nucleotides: TGTGCCAGCAGTGGCCTAGCGGGGGGCTACGAGCAGTACTTC.

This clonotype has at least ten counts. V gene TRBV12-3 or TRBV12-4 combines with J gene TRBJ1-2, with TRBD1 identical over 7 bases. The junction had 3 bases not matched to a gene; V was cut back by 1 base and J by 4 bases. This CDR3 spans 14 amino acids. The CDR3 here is CASSLVQGIYGYTF. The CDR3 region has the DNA TGTGCCAGCAGTTTAGTACAGGGGATCTATGGCTACACCTTC.

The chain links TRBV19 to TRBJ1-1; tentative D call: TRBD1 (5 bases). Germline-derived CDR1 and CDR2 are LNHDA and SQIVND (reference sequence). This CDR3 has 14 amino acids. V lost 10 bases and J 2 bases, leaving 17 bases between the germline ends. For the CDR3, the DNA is TGTGCCACCCTCTGGGAACAGGCAAACACTGAAGCTTTCTTT. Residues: CATLWEQANTEAFF.

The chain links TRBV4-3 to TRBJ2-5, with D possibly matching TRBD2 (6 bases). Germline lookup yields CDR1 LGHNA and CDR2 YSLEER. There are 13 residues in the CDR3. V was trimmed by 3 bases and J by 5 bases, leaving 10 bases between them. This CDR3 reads CASSHLRGETQYF. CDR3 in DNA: TGCGCCAGCAGCCACCTCCGGGGGGAGACCCAGTACTTC.

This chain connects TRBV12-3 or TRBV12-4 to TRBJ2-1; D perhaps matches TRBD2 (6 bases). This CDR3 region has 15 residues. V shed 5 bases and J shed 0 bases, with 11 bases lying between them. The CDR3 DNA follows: TGTGCCAGCAGTGCTCGGGGGAGCTCCTACAATGAGCAGTTCTTC. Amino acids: CASSARGSSYNEQFF.

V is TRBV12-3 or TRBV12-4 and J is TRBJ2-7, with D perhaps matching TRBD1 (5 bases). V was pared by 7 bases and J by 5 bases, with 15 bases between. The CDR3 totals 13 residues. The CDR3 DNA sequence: TGTGCCAGCACCGCCCCGGTAGGGGACGAGCAGTACTTC. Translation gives CASTAPVGDEQYF.

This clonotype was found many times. The CDR3 nucleotides are TGTGCCAGCCGGGTCGTGGGAAACACCATATATTTT. Its protein is CASRVVGNTIYF. The gene calls are TRBV12-3 or TRBV12-4 and TRBJ1-3; no clear D gene. The CDR3 contains 12 residues. Trimming took off 8 bases at V and 4 bases at J, with 9 bases between the two ends.

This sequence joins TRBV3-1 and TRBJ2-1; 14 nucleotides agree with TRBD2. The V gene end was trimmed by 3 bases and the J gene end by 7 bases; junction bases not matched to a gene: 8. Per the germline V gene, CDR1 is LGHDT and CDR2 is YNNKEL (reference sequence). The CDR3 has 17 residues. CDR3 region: CASSQATGLAGGNEQFF. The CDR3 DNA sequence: TGTGCCAGCAGCCAGGCCACCGGACTAGCGGGGGGTAATGAGCAGTTCTTC.

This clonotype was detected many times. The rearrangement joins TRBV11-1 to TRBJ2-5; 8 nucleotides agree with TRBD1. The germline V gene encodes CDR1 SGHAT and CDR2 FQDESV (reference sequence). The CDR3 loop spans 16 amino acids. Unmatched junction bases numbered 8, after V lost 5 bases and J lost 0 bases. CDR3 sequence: CASSPGGQAHQETQYF. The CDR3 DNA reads TGTGCCAGCAGCCCAGGGGGACAGGCCCACCAAGAGACCCAGTACTTC.

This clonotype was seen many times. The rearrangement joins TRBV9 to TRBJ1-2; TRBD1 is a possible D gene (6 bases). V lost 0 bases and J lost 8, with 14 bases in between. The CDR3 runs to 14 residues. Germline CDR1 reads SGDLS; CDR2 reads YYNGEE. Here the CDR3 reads CASSVGGAGRGYTF. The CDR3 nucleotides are TGTGCCAGCAGCGTAGGGGGGGCAGGGAGAGGCTACACCTTC.

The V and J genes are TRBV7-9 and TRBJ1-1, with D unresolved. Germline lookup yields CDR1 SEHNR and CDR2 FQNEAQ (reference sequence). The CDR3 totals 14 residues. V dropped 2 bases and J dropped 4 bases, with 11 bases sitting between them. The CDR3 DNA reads TGTGCCAGCAGCTTAATTGGTGAACTCACTGAAGCTTTCTTT. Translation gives CASSLIGELTEAFF.